This T cell receptor (beta chain) was captured by sequencing in a study of T cell responses to AZD1222 COVID-19 vaccine. Study-wide points: The peak T cell response came first, and repertoires were sampled only after it. Among spike-specific TCRs, nearly half reportedly target unmutated variant regions. Following two doses of AZD1222, Spike-specific TCR breadth and depth rose.

Measured with immunoSEQ multiplex PCR; TCRdb has only the in-frame clones, and not every one. Of about 170,000 clones listed, approximately 90% are singletons. The length of the CDR3 is 14 residues. Germline V CDR1 and CDR2: LNHDA, SQIVND (reference sequence). Deletions cut 1 base from V and 1 base from J, with 8 bases between. In the case of this clone: Its cognate antigen is unknown.

Here the sequenced sample was peripheral blood, taken 28 days after the second AZD1222 dose. The chain employs TRBV19 and TRBJ2-7; perhaps TRBD2 as D (5 bases). This clonotype was sampled from an adult who received the AZD1222 COVID-19 vaccine. The CDR3, as DNA: TGTGCCAGTAGTATAGCACGGACTTCCTACGAGCAGTACTTC. This translates into CASSIARTSYEQYF. The whole variable domain, remainder taken from reference TRBV19 and TRBJ2-7, is DGGITQSPKYLFRKEGQNVTLSCEQNLNHDAMYWYRQDPGQGLRLIYYSQIVNDFQKGDIAEGYSVSREKKESFPLTVTSAQKNPTAFYLCASSIARTSYEQYFGPGTRLTVT.